This section outlines one T cell receptor (beta chain) sequence together with its context. CDR3 length: 16 amino acids. The sample belongs to a study of blood T cell repertoires in COVID-19. Study-wide context: PBMCs, B-cell-depleted T cells, or T cells were the source of the cDNA or gDNA that made up the material.

Per the authors' pipeline: Counts of nucleated cells, estimated from reference gene primer amplification, were obtained. TCRdb's copy holds only in-frame clones and misses some; the assay was immunoSEQ multiplex PCR. That table is the source of V, J and clone size, and D and trimming were worked out from the DNA. Counted here are roughly 160,000 clones, 90% occurring once; the ten biggest clones make up around 0.53%. Material: peripheral blood. The sequence was collected from a man in his fifties or sixties with acute or convalescent COVID-19. The chain is built from TRBV21-1 and TRBJ2-7; TRBD2, the D gene given by the table, was not confirmed from the DNA. TRBV21-1 is a pseudogene segment. CDR3 sequence reads: CASSNEAGGLPYEQYF. CDR3 nucleotides: TGTGCCAGCAGCAATGAGGCTGGCGGACTCCCTTACGAGCAGTACTTC.